The source of this TCR beta chain is a study of blood T cell repertoires in COVID-19. As handled by the study authors: By means of reference gene primer amplification, nucleated cell counts were estimated. Some clones are missing from TCRdb's copy, which holds only in-frame ones; the method was immunoSEQ multiplex PCR. V and J calls and clone size follow that table, whereas D and trimming were derived from the DNA. This sample has roughly 100,000 clones; roughly 80% occur once, and the top ten carry around 4.3%. Looked up from germline, CDR1 is ENHRY and CDR2 is SYGVKD. The V gene lost 2 bases and the J gene lost 3 bases, with 8 bases spanning the gap. The CDR3 runs to 13 residues.

The receptor comes from a human donor in a cohort sampled during active COVID-19. The chain is built from TRBV10-3 and TRBJ2-7; possibly TRBD1 for D (6 bases). The sequencing input was peripheral blood. The DNA for the CDR3 is TGTGCCATCAGTGAGAAACAGGGCTACGAGCAGTACTTC. Translated: CAISEKQGYEQYF.